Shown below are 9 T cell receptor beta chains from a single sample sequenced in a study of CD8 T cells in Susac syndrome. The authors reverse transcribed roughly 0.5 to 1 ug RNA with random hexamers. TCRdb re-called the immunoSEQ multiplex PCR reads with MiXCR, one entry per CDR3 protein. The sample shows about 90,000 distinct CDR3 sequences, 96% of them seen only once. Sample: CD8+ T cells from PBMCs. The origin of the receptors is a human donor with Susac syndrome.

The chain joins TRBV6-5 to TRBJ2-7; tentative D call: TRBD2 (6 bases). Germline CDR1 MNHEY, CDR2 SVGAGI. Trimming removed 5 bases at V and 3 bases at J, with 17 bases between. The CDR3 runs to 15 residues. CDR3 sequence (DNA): TGTGCCAGCAGTCCGGGGGTGAGCAAACACTACGAGCAGTACTTC. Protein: CASSPGVSKHYEQYF.

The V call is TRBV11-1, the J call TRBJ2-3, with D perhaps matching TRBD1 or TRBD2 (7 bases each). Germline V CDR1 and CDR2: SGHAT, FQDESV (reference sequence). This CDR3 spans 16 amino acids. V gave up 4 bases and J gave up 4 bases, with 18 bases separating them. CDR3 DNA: TGTGCCAGCAGCTCTCAGCAGCGGGACAGCGCAGATACGCAGTATTTT. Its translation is CASSSQQRDSADTQYF.

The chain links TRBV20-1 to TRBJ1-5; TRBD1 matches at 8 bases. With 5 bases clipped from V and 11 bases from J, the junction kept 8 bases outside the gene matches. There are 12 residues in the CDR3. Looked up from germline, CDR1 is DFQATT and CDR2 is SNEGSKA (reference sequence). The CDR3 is CSAPTGEGAQHF. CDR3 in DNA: TGCAGTGCTCCGACAGGGGAGGGGGCCCAGCATTTT.

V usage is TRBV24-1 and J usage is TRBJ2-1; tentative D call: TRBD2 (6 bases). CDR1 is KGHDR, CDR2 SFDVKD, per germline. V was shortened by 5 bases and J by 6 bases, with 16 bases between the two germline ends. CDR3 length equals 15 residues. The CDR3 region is CATSAGWRDVNEQFF. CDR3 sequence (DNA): TGTGCCACCAGTGCGGGTTGGCGGGACGTCAATGAGCAGTTCTTC.

CDR3 amino acids: CASSLVGGDNEQFF. The DNA of the CDR3 is TGTGCCAGCAGCTTAGTGGGAGGGGACAATGAGCAGTTCTTC. The chain has TRBV7-2 and TRBJ2-1; 7 bases match TRBD2. The CDR3 consists of 14 residues. V gave up 1 base and J gave up 5 bases; unmatched junction bases: 2. Germline CDR1 and CDR2: SGHTA and FQGNSA.

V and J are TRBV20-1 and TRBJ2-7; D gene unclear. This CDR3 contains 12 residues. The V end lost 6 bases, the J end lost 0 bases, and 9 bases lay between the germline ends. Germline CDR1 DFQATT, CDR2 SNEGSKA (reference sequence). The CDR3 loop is CSALPSSYEQYF. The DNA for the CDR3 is TGCAGTGCCCTCCCGAGCTCCTACGAGCAGTACTTC.

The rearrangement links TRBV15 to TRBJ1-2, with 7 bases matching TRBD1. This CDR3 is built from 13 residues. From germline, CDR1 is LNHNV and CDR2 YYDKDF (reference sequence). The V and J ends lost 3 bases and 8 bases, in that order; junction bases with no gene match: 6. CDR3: CATSSLQGGGYTF. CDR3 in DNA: TGTGCCACCAGCAGCCTCCAGGGGGGCGGCTACACCTTC.

CDR3 nucleotides: TGCGCCAGCAGCTTGGTATCCTGGGATACGCAGTATTTT. This encodes CASSLVSWDTQYF. This chain uses TRBV5-1 with TRBJ2-3; no reliable D call. V was clipped by 0 bases and J by 6 bases, with 8 bases between them. The germline V gene has CDR1 SGHRS and CDR2 YFSETQ. The CDR3 runs 13 residues.

The DNA for the CDR3 is TGTGCCATCAGCCACGGACAGGGCCAAGAGACCCAGTACTTC. This gives the protein CAISHGQGQETQYF. The J gene is TRBJ2-5, the V gene TRBV10-3, with TRBD1 matching over 8 bases. With V trimmed by 6 bases and J by 1 base, 4 bases remained unmatched. Germline assignment: CDR1 ENHRY and CDR2 SYGVKD. This CDR3 contains 14 residues.